This T cell receptor beta chain was recorded in a study of regulatory T cells in long-lasting Graves disease. The CDR3 sequence is 16 residues long. CDR1 is SGHAT, CDR2 FQNNGV, per germline. V shed 3 bases, J shed 2 bases, and the junction held 9 bases outside the gene matches. There are many counts of this clonotype. The TCR beta library used iRepertoire HTBI primers with Arm-PCR amplification of CDR3. TCRdb used MiXCR to reprocess the multiplex PCR reads, holding one entry per CDR3 protein. Of 250,000 or so distinct CDR3 sequences detected, 20% to 25% appear once; the ten largest clones hold roughly 13%. Indicated time point: newly diagnosed GD, antithyroid drugs for less than 3 months. Generation of the TCR library employed RNA extracted from PBMCs.

The sequence came from a female donor with Graves disease. Sequencing was performed on peripheral blood mononuclear cells (PBMCs), taken at new diagnosis, from a patient treated with antithyroid drugs. The chain carries TRBV11-2 and TRBJ1-2, with 7 bases identical to TRBD1. The CDR3 coding sequence is TGTGCCAGCAGCTTCTCCCGGACAGGAGCCAACTATGGCTACACCTTC. Residues: CASSFSRTGANYGYTF. Full variable domain (outside the CDR3, taken from reference TRBV11-2 and TRBJ1-2): EAGVAQSPRYKIIEKRQSVAFWCNPISGHATLYWYQQILGQGPKLLIQFQNNGVVDDSQLPKDRFSAERLKGVDSTLKIQPAKLEDSAVYLCASSFSRTGANYGYTFGSGTRLTVV.